The 23 T cell receptor beta chains below all came from one sample that was sequenced in a study of blood T cell repertoires in COVID-19. Here immunoSEQ multiplex PCR was the method, and the copy in TCRdb shows in-frame clones only, minus some. The table lists under 130,000 clones, roughly 90% of them singletons. Sequencing was performed on peripheral blood. Source of these receptors: a human donor in a cohort sampled during active COVID-19.

The table lists this clone with a few counts. The rearrangement uses TRBV20-1 and TRBJ2-7; tentative D call: TRBD1 (6 bases). V was pared by 3 bases and J by 3 bases, with 15 bases between. CDR1 is DFQATT, CDR2 SNEGSKA, per germline (reference sequence). There are 14 residues in the CDR3. The CDR3 coding sequence is TGCAGTGCTAGTTGGGTTCAGGGGCGCTACGAGCAGTACTTC. This encodes CSASWVQGRYEQYF.

The gene calls are TRBV5-4 and TRBJ2-1; 11 bases fit TRBD1. The junction had 5 bases not matched to a gene; V was cut back by 4 bases and J by 5 bases. Germline V gene lookup returns CDR1 SGHNT and CDR2 YYREEE (reference sequence). This CDR3 is 15 amino acids long. CDR3 bases: TGTGCCAGCAGCATAGGGGACAGGGGGGACAATGAGCAGTTCTTC. This codes for CASSIGDRGDNEQFF.

The rearrangement uses TRBV6-1 and TRBJ2-7; 9 nucleotides match TRBD2. With V trimmed by 3 bases and J by 7 bases, 10 bases remained unmatched. This CDR3 is 15 amino acids long. The germline V gene encodes CDR1 MNHNS and CDR2 SASEGT. The CDR3 sequence: CASSDAQCGRGEQYF. The CDR3 nucleotides read TGTGCCAGCAGTGACGCGCAATGCGGGAGGGGAGAGCAGTACTTC.

This rearrangement joins TRBV7-8 to TRBJ2-7, with 7 bases identical to TRBD1. The V segment lost 0 bases and the J segment 7 bases; nucleotides outside the gene matches: 9. The CDR3 length is 15 residues. CDR1 is SGHVS, CDR2 FQNEAQ, per germline. The CDR3 spells CASSLAGGAGGEQYF. CDR3 DNA: TGTGCCAGCAGCTTAGCAGGGGGCGCGGGTGGGGAGCAGTACTTC.

V is TRBV5-1 and J is TRBJ2-5, with a possible D match to TRBD2 (6 bases). The V end was cut by 0 bases, the J end by 5 bases, with 14 bases between. The CDR3 spans 15 residues. Per the germline V gene, CDR1 is SGHRS and CDR2 is YFSETQ. The CDR3 DNA is TGCGCCAGCAGCTTGGTAGGAGGGCCCTCGGAGACCCAGTACTTC. Its translation is CASSLVGGPSETQYF.

The V and J genes are TRBV6-5 and TRBJ2-3; 7 bases map to TRBD1. This CDR3 is 15 amino acids long. Germline CDR1 reads MNHEY; CDR2 reads SVGAGI. V dropped 6 bases and J dropped 1; count of bases not matched to a gene: 7. The CDR3 loop is CASRTGLGGTDTQYF. In nucleotides, the CDR3 is TGTGCCAGCAGGACAGGGTTGGGGGGCACAGATACGCAGTATTTT.

Here the CDR3 reads CASSYSIGGGNEQFF. The CDR3 region has the DNA TGTGCCAGCAGTTACTCGATCGGGGGAGGCAATGAGCAGTTCTTC. The V gene is TRBV6-2 or TRBV6-3, the J gene TRBJ2-1; tentatively, D is TRBD2 (6 bases). The V and J ends lost 0 bases and 6 bases respectively, with 12 bases between them. Germline V CDR1 and CDR2: MNHEY, SVGEGT. The CDR3 is made up of 15 amino acids.

The chain is built from TRBV11-3 and TRBJ2-2; D unclear. The germline CDR1 and CDR2 sequences are SGHNT and YENEEA. The CDR3 runs to 13 residues. V was shortened by 0 bases and J by 6 bases, with 5 bases between the two germline ends. The CDR3 region has the DNA TGTGCCAGCAGCTTAGATGGAGCCGGGGAGCTGTTTTTT. Translated: CASSLDGAGELFF.

V usage is TRBV7-3 and J usage is TRBJ1-6; D unresolved. The CDR3 consists of 13 residues. Trimming removed 1 base at V and 7 bases at J, with 5 bases between. From germline, CDR1 is SGHTA and CDR2 FQGTGA. CDR3 bases: TGTGCCAGCAGCTTAAGGGAGAATTCACCCCTCCACTTT. It specifies CASSLRENSPLHF.

The V call is TRBV6-5, the J call TRBJ2-1, with TRBD2 as a possible D gene (6 bases). Trimming took 0 bases from V and 3 from J, leaving 9 bases between them. Per germline, CDR1 MNHEY and CDR2 SVGAGI. This CDR3 comprises 15 residues. CDR3 coding DNA: TGTGCCAGCAGTTACTCTCAGGGAGGCTACAATGAGCAGTTCTTC. The encoded protein is CASSYSQGGYNEQFF.

The rearrangement links TRBV3-1 (or the pseudogene TRBV3-2) to TRBJ1-4; unclear D gene. Trimming took off 1 base at V and 8 bases at J, with 14 bases between the two ends. Germline assignment: CDR1 LGHDT and CDR2 YNNKEL (reference sequence). The CDR3 spans 15 residues. DNA of the CDR3: TGTGCCAGCAGCCAAGGAACGGGAGTATACGAAAAACTGTTTTTT. It codes for CASSQGTGVYEKLFF.

This rearrangement joins TRBV14 to TRBJ1-5; 7 bases line up with TRBD1. V lost 0 bases to trimming and J lost 5 bases; unmatched junction nucleotides: 10. The CDR3 sequence is 17 residues long. The germline CDR1 and CDR2 sequences are SGHDN and FVKESK. The CDR3 DNA reads as TGTGCCAGCAGCCAAGATAAGACGACAGGGAAGGATCAGCCCCAGCATTTT. Its protein is CASSQDKTTGKDQPQHF.

The chain carries TRBV11-2 and TRBJ1-5, with 8 bases aligning to TRBD1. The V and J ends lost 3 bases and 6 bases, in that order; junction bases with no gene match: 4. The CDR3 is 14 amino acids. Germline CDR1 is SGHAT and CDR2 is FQNNGV. The CDR3 DNA reads TGTGCCAGCAGCTTGGACAGGGAGGGTCAGCCCCAGCATTTT. It specifies CASSLDREGQPQHF.

The chain is built from TRBV7-2 and TRBJ2-7, with D maybe TRBD1 (5 bases). Germline loops: CDR1 SGHTA, CDR2 FQGNSA. The CDR3 sequence is 14 residues long. Trimming stripped 4 bases from V and 0 bases from J, with 10 bases between. Here the CDR3 DNA reads TGTGCCAGCAGCTCGACAGTAAGCTCCTACGAGCAGTACTTC. Protein: CASSSTVSSYEQYF. The variable domain in full, completed from reference TRBV7-2 and TRBJ2-7, reads GAGVSQSPSNKVTEKGKDVELRCDPISGHTALYWYRQSLGQGLEFLIYFQGNSAPDKSGLPSDRFSAERTGGSVSTLTIQRTQQEDSAVYLCASSSTVSSYEQYFGPGTRLTVT.

The rearrangement links TRBV2 to TRBJ1-6, with a possible D match to TRBD1 (6 bases). This CDR3 comprises 13 residues. Looked up from germline, CDR1 is SNHLY and CDR2 is FYNNEI. V gave up 6 bases and J gave up 6 bases, with 9 bases separating them. The CDR3 here is CASSRDTNSPLHF. CDR3 nucleotide sequence: TGTGCCAGCAGCCGGGACACTAATTCACCCCTCCACTTT.

The V and J genes are TRBV24-1 and TRBJ1-2; the D gene is possibly TRBD1 (6 bases). Germline V CDR1 and CDR2: KGHDR, SFDVKD. The CDR3 loop spans 14 amino acids. Trimming stripped 6 bases from V and 6 bases from J, with 16 bases between. DNA for the CDR3: TGTGCCACCAGTCTAACGGGGACAAGAGATGGCTACACCTTC. It is translated as CATSLTGTRDGYTF.

The chain couples TRBV29-1 to TRBJ2-1; 8 bases align to TRBD2. Germline trimming cut 4 bases from V and 7 bases from J; bases unmatched to any gene: 6. CDR1 and CDR2 from the germline V gene are SQVTM and ANQGSEA. This CDR3 contains 13 residues. CDR3 in DNA: TGCAGCGTTGGACTAGCGAGTCCAAATGAGCAGTTCTTC. It codes for CSVGLASPNEQFF.

The chain links TRBV7-3 to TRBJ1-3; D may be TRBD1 (6 bases). The V end lost 2 bases, the J end lost 2 bases, and 7 bases lay between the germline ends. The V gene's germline CDR1 is SGHTA and CDR2 FQGTGA. The CDR3 length is 14 residues. CDR3 region: CASSLSGAGNTIYF. CDR3 DNA: TGTGCCAGCAGCTTATCAGGGGCTGGAAACACCATATATTTT.

The genes are TRBV14 and TRBJ2-2; D gene uncertain. Germline V gene data show CDR1 as SGHDN and CDR2 as FVKESK. Trimming cost V 0 bases and J 2 bases, with 16 bases left between them. The CDR3 is 18 amino acids. This CDR3 reads CASSQEMVAASNTGELFF. In nucleotides, the CDR3 is TGTGCCAGCAGCCAAGAGATGGTGGCAGCGTCTAACACCGGGGAGCTGTTTTTT.

The rearrangement joins TRBV28 to TRBJ1-1; 11 positions agree with TRBD1. The CDR3 sequence is 16 residues long. Germline CDR1 MDHEN, CDR2 SYDVKM. V shed 6 bases and J 5 bases; nucleotides not matched to a gene: 11. The CDR3 loop reads CASSQIPGQGGTEAFF. The CDR3 nucleotides read TGTGCCAGCAGCCAAATCCCGGGACAGGGGGGAACTGAAGCTTTCTTT.

The V call is TRBV5-1, the J call TRBJ1-3; D ambiguous. The CDR3 consists of 15 residues. Trimming pared 3 bases from V and 0 bases from J, leaving 10 bases between. Germline assignment: CDR1 SGHRS and CDR2 YFSETQ. In DNA, the CDR3 is TGCGCCAGCAGCTCCCAGGCCAGCTCTGGAAACACCATATATTTT. Protein product: CASSSQASSGNTIYF.

This clone was seen only a few times. J is TRBJ2-2 and V is TRBV6-5, with 8 positions matching TRBD1. The germline V gene encodes CDR1 MNHEY and CDR2 SVGAGI. V shed 6 bases, J shed 4 bases, and the junction held 7 bases outside the gene matches. This CDR3 contains 15 residues. Here the CDR3 DNA reads TGTGCCAGCAGAAGACAGGGGACAGGCACCGGGGAGCTGTTTTTT. It specifies CASRRQGTGTGELFF.

The DNA for the CDR3 is TGTGCCACCAGTGATGCCTCCGGGACAGGGGTTTACAATGAGCAGTTCTTC. Translating it yields CATSDASGTGVYNEQFF. The V and J genes are TRBV24-1 and TRBJ2-1; 10 bases match TRBD1. CDR1 KGHDR and CDR2 SFDVKD come from the germline V gene. The CDR3 is made up of 17 amino acids. Unmatched junction bases numbered 8, after V lost 3 bases and J lost 4 bases.